Listed here is a single T cell receptor beta chain. Antigen specificity is unknown. Trimming at V came to 4 bases and at J to 7 bases, leaving 16 bases not matched to a gene. The CDR3 length is 17 residues. Looked up from germline, CDR1 is MNHNS and CDR2 is SASEGT. A multiplex PCR was run with 60 Vbeta primers and 13 Jbeta primers. Sequenced by immunoSEQ multiplex PCR; TCRdb stores in-frame clones only, minus some. Of 70,000 to 90,000 clones listed, about 66% are singletons. This specimen belongs to a study of cytomegalovirus exposure and HLA in healthy donors. General study findings and limits: A few chains tied to CMV proved CMV antigen-specific in vitro. Researchers catalogued some 160 TCR beta chains as cytomegalovirus-associated.

Sequencing used PBMCs. The sequence derives from a man aged 35-49 years in good health and CMV-seropositive. The rearrangement joins TRBV6-1 to TRBJ2-5; 9 bases align to TRBD2. The CDR3 sequence is CASSGMSGGPFVLTQYF. The CDR3 DNA reads TGTGCCAGCAGTGGGATGAGCGGGGGGCCGTTCGTGTTGACCCAGTACTTC.